The clone carrying this T cell receptor (beta chain) appeared a single time. Repertoires were generated with immunoSEQ multiplex PCR, while TCRdb's copy carries only in-frame clones and drops some. The repertoire holds about 11,000 clones, with about four fifths as singletons. Indicated treatment: randomized to nivolumab then ipilimumab (arm A) or the reverse (arm B). This specimen belongs to a study of sequential checkpoint blockade in melanoma. Across the whole study: Arm A got nivolumab then ipilimumab; arm B the reverse, 1:1. Maintenance nivolumab came after either treatment sequence.

The CDR3 has 16 amino acids. The germline gives CDR1 MNHNS, CDR2 SASEGT. Trimming shortened V by 2 bases and J by 2 bases, and 13 bases separated the two germline ends. This material consisted of CD8+ T cells sorted from blood (inferred from file names), taken from a patient given nivolumab and ipilimumab in sequence. This clonotype originated in a human donor with melanoma. The chain is built from TRBV6-1 and TRBJ1-5, with D unresolved. The CDR3 sequence is CASSESIGVGNQPQHF. CDR3 DNA: TGTGCCAGCAGTGAATCGATCGGTGTGGGCAATCAGCCCCAGCATTTT.